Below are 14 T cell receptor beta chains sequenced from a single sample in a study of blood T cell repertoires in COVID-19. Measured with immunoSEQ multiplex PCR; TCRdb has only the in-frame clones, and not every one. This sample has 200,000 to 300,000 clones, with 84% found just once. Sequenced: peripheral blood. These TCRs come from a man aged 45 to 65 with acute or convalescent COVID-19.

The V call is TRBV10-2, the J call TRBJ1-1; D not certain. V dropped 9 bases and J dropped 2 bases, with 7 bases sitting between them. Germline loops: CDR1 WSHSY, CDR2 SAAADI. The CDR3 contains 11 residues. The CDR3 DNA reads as TGCGCCAGTATAGCTAACACTGAAGCTTTCTTT. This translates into CASIANTEAFF.

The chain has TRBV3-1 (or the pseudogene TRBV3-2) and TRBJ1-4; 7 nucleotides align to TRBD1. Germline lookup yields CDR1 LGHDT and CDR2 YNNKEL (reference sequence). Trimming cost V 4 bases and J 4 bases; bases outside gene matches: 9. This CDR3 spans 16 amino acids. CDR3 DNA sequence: TGTGCCAGCAGCCGCCTTACAGGGGCCCATAATGAAAAACTGTTTTTT. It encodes CASSRLTGAHNEKLFF.

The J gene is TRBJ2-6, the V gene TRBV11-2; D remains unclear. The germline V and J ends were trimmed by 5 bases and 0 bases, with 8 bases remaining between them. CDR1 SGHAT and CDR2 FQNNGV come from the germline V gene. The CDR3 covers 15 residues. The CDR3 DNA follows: TGTGCCAGCAGCCCCTTTTACTCTGGGGCCAACGTCCTGACTTTC. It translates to CASSPFYSGANVLTF.

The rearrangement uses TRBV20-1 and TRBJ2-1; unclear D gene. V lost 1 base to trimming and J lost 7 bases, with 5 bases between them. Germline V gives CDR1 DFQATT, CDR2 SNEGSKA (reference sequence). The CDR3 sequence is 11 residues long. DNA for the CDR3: TGCAGTGCTAGAGCTCCGAATGAGCAGTTCTTC. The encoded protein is CSARAPNEQFF.

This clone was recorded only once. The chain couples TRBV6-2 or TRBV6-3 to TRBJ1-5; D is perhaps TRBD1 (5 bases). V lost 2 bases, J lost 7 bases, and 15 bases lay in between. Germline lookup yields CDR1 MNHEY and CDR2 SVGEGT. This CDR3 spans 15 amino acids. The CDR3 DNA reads TGTGCCAGCAGTTACGGGGGGAAGCGGTTCCAGCCCCAGCATTTT. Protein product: CASSYGGKRFQPQHF.

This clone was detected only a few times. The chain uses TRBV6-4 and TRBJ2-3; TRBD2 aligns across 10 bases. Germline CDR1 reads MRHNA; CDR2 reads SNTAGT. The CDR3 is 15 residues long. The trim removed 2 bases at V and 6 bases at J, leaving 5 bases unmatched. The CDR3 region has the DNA TGTGCCAGCAGTGACCAAAGCGGGAGGGTCGATACGCAGTATTTT. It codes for CASSDQSGRVDTQYF.

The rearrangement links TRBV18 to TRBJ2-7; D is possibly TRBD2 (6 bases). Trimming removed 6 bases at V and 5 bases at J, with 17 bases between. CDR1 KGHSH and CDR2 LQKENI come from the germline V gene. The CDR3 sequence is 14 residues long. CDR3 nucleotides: TGTGCCAGCTCGGGGATAGCGGTAGACGACGAGCAGTACTTC. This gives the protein CASSGIAVDDEQYF.

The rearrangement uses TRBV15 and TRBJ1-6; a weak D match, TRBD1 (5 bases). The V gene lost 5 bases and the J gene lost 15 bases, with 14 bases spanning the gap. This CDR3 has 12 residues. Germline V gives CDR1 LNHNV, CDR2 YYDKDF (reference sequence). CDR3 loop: CATSYQQGLLHF. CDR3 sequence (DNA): TGTGCCACCAGCTACCAGCAGGGCCTCCTCCACTTT. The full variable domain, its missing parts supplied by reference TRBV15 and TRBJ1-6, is DAMVIQNPRYQVTQFGKPVTLSCSQTLNHNVMYWYQQKSSQAPKLLFHYYDKDFNNEADTPDNFQSRRPNTSFCFLDIRSPGLGDTAMYLCATSYQQGLLHFGNGTRLTVT.

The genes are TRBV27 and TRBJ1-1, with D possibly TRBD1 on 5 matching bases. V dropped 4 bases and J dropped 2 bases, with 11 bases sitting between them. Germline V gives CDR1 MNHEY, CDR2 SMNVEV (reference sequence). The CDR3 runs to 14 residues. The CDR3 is CASSSLTDNTEAFF. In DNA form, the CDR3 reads TGTGCCAGCAGTTCGTTGACAGACAACACTGAAGCTTTCTTT.

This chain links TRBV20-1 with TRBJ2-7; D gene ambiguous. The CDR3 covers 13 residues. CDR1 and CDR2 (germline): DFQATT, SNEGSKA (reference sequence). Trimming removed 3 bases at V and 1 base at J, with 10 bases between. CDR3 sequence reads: CSASRSRSYEQYF. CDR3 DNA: TGCAGTGCTAGTCGTAGCAGATCCTACGAGCAGTACTTC.

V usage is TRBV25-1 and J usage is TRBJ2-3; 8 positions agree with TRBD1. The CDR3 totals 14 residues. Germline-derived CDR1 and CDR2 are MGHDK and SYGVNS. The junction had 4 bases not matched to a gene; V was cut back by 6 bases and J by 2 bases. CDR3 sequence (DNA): TGTGCCAGCAGGACAGGGGCCAACACAGATACGCAGTATTTT. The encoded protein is CASRTGANTDTQYF.

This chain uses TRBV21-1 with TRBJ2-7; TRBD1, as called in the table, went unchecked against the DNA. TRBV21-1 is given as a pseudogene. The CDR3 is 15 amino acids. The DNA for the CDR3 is TGTGCCAGCAGCAAAAAGGACAGGTCCCCCCAAGAGCAGTACTTC. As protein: CASSKKDRSPQEQYF.

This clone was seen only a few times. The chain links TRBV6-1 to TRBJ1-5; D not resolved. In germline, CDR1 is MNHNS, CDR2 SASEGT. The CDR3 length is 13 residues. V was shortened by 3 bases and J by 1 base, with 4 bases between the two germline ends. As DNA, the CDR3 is TGTGCCAGCAGTGACGGGAGCAATCAGCCCCAGCATTTT. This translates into CASSDGSNQPQHF.

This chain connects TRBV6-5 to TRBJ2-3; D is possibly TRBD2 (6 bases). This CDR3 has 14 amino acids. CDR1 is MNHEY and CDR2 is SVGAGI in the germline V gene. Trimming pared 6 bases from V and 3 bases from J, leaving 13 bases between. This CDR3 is CASRSRAGTDTQYF. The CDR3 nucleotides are TGTGCCAGCAGGTCCAGGGCGGGGACAGATACGCAGTATTTT.